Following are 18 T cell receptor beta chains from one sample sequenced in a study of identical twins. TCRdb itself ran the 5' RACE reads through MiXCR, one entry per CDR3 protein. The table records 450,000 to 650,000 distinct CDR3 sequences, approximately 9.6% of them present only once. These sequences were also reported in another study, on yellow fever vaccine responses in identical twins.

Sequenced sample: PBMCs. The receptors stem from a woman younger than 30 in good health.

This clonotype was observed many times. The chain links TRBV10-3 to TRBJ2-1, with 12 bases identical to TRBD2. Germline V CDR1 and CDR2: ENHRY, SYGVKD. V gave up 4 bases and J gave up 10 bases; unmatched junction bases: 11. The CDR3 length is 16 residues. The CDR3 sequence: CAISAPLAGGPGEQFF. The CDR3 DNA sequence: TGTGCCATCAGTGCCCCACTAGCGGGGGGCCCCGGGGAGCAGTTCTTC.

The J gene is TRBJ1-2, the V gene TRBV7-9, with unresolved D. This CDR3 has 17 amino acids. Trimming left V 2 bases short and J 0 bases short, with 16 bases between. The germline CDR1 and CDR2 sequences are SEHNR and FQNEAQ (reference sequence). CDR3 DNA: TGTGCCAGCAGCTTATGGGAGGACCGCGATACTAACTATGGCTACACCTTC. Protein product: CASSLWEDRDTNYGYTF.

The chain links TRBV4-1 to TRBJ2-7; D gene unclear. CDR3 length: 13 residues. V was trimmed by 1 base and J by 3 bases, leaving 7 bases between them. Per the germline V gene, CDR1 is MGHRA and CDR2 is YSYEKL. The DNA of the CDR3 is TGCGCCAGCAGCCAAGCTAGACTCTACGAGCAGTACTTC. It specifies CASSQARLYEQYF.

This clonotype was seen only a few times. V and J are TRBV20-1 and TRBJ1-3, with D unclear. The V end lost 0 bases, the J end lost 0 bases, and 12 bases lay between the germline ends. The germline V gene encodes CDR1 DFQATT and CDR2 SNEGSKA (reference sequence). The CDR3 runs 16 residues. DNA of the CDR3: TGCAGTGCTAGAGATGACATTCGGGGCTCTGGAAACACCATATATTTT. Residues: CSARDDIRGSGNTIYF.

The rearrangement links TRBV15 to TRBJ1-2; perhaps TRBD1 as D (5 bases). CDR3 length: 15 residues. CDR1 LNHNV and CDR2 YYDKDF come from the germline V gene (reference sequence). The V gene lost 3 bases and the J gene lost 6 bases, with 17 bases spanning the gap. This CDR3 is CATSSRDRPTDGYTF. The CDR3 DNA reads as TGTGCCACCAGCAGTCGGGACCGCCCGACGGATGGCTACACCTTC.

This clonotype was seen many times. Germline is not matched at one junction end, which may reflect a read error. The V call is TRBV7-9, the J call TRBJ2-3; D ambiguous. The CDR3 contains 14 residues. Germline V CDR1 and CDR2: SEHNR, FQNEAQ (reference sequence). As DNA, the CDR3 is TGCGCCAGCAGCTTGGTTGGTGGAACAGATACGCAGTATTTT. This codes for CASSLVGGTDTQYF.

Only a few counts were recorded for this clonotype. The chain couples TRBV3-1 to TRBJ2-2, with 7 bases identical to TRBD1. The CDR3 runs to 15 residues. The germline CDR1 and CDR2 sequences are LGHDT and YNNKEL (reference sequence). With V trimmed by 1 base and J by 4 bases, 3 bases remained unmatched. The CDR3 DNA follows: TGTGCCAGCAGCCAAGCGGGACAGCTCACCGGGGAGCTGTTTTTT. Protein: CASSQAGQLTGELFF.

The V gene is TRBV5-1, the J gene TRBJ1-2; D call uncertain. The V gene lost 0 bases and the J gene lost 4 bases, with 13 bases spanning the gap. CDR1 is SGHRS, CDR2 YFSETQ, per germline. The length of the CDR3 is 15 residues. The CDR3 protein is CASSLDRSSGYGYTF. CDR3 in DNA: TGCGCCAGCAGCTTGGACAGATCCTCGGGCTATGGCTACACCTTC. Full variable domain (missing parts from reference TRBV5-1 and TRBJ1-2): KAGVTQTPRYLIKTRGQQVTLSCSPISGHRSVSWYQQTPGQGLQFLFEYFSETQRNKGNFPGRFSGRQFSNSRSEMNVSTLELGDSALYLCASSLDRSSGYGYTFGSGTRLTVV.

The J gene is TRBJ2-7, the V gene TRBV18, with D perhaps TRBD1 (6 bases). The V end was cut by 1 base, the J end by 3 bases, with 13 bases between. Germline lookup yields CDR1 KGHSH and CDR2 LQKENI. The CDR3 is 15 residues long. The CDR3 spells CASSPLPDRNYEQYF. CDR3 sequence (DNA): TGTGCCAGCTCACCACTTCCGGACAGAAACTACGAGCAGTACTTC.

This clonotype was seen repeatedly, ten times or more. The DNA of the CDR3 is TGCGCCAGCAGCCAACACGAGGGACTACAAGAGACCCAGTACTTC. Protein product: CASSQHEGLQETQYF. The V call is TRBV4-3, the J call TRBJ2-5, with 7 positions matching TRBD2. Losses at the gene ends were 2 bases for V and 2 bases for J; bases not matched to a gene: 5. The CDR3 loop spans 15 amino acids. Germline loops: CDR1 LGHNA, CDR2 YSLEER.

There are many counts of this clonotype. The chain's CDR3 is CATSDLPINRNTGELFF. CDR3 DNA: TGTGCCACCAGTGATTTGCCTATTAACAGAAACACCGGGGAGCTGTTTTTT. The chain carries TRBV24-1 and TRBJ2-2; D gene unclear. The germline gives CDR1 KGHDR, CDR2 SFDVKD. Trimming pared 0 bases from V and 2 bases from J, leaving 12 bases between. This CDR3 comprises 17 residues.

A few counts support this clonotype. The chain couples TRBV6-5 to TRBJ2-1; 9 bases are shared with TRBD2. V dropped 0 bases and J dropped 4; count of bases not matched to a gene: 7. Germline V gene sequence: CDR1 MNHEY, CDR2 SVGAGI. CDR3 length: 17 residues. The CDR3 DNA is TGTGCCAGCAGTTACTCGATCGTGACTAGCGGTTACAATGAGCAGTTCTTC. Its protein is CASSYSIVTSGYNEQFF.

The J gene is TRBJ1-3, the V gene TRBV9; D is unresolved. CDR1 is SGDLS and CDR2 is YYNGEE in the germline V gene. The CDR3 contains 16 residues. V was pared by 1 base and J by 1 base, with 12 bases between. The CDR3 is CASSVNPVLSGNTIYF. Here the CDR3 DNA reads TGTGCCAGCAGCGTAAATCCAGTCTTGTCTGGAAACACCATATATTTT. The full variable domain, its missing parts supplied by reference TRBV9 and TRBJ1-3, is DSGVTQTPKHLITATGQRVTLRCSPRSGDLSVYWYQQSLDQGLQFLIQYYNGEERAKGNILERFSAQQFPDLHSELNLSSLELGDSALYFCASSVNPVLSGNTIYFGEGSWLTVV.

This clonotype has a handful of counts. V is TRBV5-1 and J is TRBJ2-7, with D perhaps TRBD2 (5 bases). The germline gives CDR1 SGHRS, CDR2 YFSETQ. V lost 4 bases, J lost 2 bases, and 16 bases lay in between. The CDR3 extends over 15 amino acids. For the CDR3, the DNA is TGCGCCAGCAGCCCTATCTCGGGGAAAGCCTACGAGCAGTACTTC. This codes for CASSPISGKAYEQYF.

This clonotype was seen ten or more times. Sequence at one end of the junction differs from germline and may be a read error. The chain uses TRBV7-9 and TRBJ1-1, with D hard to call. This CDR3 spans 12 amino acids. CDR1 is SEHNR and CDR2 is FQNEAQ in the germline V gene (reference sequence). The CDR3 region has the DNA TGCGCCAGCAGCTTGTTGGGGACTGAAGCTTTCTTT. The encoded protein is CASSLLGTEAFF.

This CDR3 is CASPRGLHNEQFF. CDR3 sequence (DNA): TGCGCCAGCCCACGGGGGCTCCACAATGAGCAGTTCTTC. The chain employs TRBV5-1 and TRBJ2-1; D may match TRBD1 or TRBD2 (6 bases each). The CDR3 runs to 13 residues. V lost 7 bases and J 5 bases, leaving 13 bases between the germline ends. In germline, CDR1 is SGHRS, CDR2 YFSETQ.

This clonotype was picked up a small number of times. DNA for the CDR3: TGTGCCACCAGTGATTTCGGGGGCCCCTACAATGAGCAGTTCTTC. It translates to CATSDFGGPYNEQFF. V is TRBV24-1 and J is TRBJ2-1; TRBD1 or TRBD2 may be the D gene (6 bases each). Germline assignment: CDR1 KGHDR and CDR2 SFDVKD. V lost 1 base and J 2 bases, leaving 8 bases between the germline ends. This CDR3 is built from 15 residues.

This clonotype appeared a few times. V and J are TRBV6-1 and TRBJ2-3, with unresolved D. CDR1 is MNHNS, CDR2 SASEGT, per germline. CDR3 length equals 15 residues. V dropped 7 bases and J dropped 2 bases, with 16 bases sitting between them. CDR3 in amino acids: CASTNFGTSTDTQYF. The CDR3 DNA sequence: TGTGCCAGCACCAACTTTGGAACCTCCACAGATACGCAGTATTTT.